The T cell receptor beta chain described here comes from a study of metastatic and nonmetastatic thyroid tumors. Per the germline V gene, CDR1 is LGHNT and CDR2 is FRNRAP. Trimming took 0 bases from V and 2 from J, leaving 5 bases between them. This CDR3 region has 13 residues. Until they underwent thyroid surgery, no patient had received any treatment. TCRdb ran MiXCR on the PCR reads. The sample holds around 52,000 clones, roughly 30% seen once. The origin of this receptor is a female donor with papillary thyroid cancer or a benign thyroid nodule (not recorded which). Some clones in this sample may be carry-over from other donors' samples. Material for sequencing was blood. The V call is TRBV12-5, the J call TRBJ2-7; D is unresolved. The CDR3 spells CASGLVNAYEQYF. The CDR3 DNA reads TGTGCTAGTGGTTTGGTAAACGCCTACGAGCAGTACTTC. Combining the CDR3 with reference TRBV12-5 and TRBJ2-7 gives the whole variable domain DARVTQTPRHKVTEMGQEVTMRCQPILGHNTVFWYRQTMMQGLELLAYFRNRAPLDDSGMPKDRFSAEMPDATLATLKIQPSEPRDSAVYFCASGLVNAYEQYFGPGTRLTVT.